These 17 T cell receptor beta chains came from one sample sequenced in a study of T cell responses to AZD1222 COVID-19 vaccine (dated by TCRdb to the early 2020s). Libraries were made using the immunoSEQ multiplex PCR assay. TCRdb retrieved this table from immuneACCESS and kept in-frame rearrangements only. Not all clones are present; in checked studies, unresolved V genes account for under half, and no reason is known for the remainder. The sample yields 90,000 to 150,000 clones; just under 90% were counted once. Clones ranked in the top ten supply roughly 12% of the sample. This sample's time point label indicates: baseline before first vaccination. Specimen: peripheral blood, collected on day 0 of AZD1222 vaccination. Receptors were obtained from an adult in good health.

This chain joins TRBV19 and TRBJ2-5; possibly TRBD1 or TRBD2 for D (5 bases each). V lost 3 bases, J lost 5 bases, and 19 bases lay in between. The CDR3 extends over 16 amino acids. Germline CDR1 reads LNHDA; CDR2 reads SQIVND (reference sequence). The CDR3 bases are TGTGCCAGTAGTATCGGAACGGGACGGACTTTGGAGACCCAGTACTTC. Translated: CASSIGTGRTLETQYF.

This clone was counted only a few times. J is TRBJ2-1 and V is TRBV2, with 10 positions matching TRBD1. The germline gives CDR1 SNHLY, CDR2 FYNNEI. This CDR3 has 15 amino acids. The V and J ends lost 5 bases and 4 bases, in that order; junction bases with no gene match: 5. The CDR3 spells CASSTPGQGYNEQFF. CDR3 sequence (DNA): TGTGCCAGCAGTACTCCGGGACAGGGGTACAATGAGCAGTTCTTC. Drawing the rest from reference TRBV2 and TRBJ2-1, the complete variable domain is EPEVTQTPSHQVTQMGQEVILRCVPISNHLYFYWYRQILGQKVEFLVSFYNNEISEKSEIFDDQFSVERPDGSNFTLKIRSTKLEDSAMYFCASSTPGQGYNEQFFGPGTRLTVL.

The V gene is TRBV11-3, the J gene TRBJ2-3, with D hard to call. Trimming cost V 5 bases and J 8 bases, with 11 bases left between them. Per germline, CDR1 SGHNT and CDR2 YENEEA. The CDR3 covers 12 residues. The CDR3 sequence: CASSQNRGTQYF. DNA of the CDR3: TGTGCCAGCAGCCAGAACAGAGGTACGCAGTATTTT. The full variable domain, in which reference TRBV11-3 and TRBJ2-3 provide the parts outside the CDR3, is EAGVVQSPRYKIIEKKQPVAFWCNPISGHNTLYWYLQNLGQGPELLIRYENEEAVDDSQLPKDRFSAERLKGVDSTLKIQPAELGDSAVYLCASSQNRGTQYFGPGTRLTVL.

The chain carries TRBV14 and TRBJ2-5, with D unresolved. This CDR3 is 11 amino acids long. Trimming removed 4 bases at V and 5 bases at J, with 5 bases between. CDR1 is SGHDN, CDR2 FVKESK, per germline. This CDR3 is CASSLRETQYF. In nucleotides, the CDR3 is TGTGCCAGCAGCCTACGGGAGACCCAGTACTTC.

The chain links TRBV7-8 to TRBJ2-7; D gene unclear. Trimming pared 1 base from V and 1 base from J, leaving 8 bases between. The CDR3 is 14 residues long. The germline gives CDR1 SGHVS, CDR2 FQNEAQ. This chain's CDR3 is CASSLGAASYEQYF. The CDR3 coding sequence is TGTGCCAGCAGCTTAGGTGCAGCTTCCTACGAGCAGTACTTC.

The J gene is TRBJ2-4, the V gene TRBV12-3 or TRBV12-4; D ambiguous. With 8 bases removed from V and 0 bases from J, the gap between germline ends came to 8 bases. The CDR3 consists of 13 residues. CDR3 loop: CASGSLAKNIQYF. The CDR3 nucleotides read TGTGCCAGCGGGTCCCTAGCCAAAAACATTCAGTACTTC.

This clone was recorded once. J is TRBJ2-2 and V is TRBV27, with TRBD2 identical over 8 bases. This CDR3 contains 14 residues. CDR1 is MNHEY, CDR2 SMNVEV, per germline (reference sequence). J lost 5 bases, V lost 7 bases, and 6 bases had no gene match. CDR3 nucleotides: TGTGCCAGCACCAGCGGGAGACGGACCGGGGAGCTGTTTTTT. Translation: CASTSGRRTGELFF.

This chain uses TRBV9 with TRBJ1-2, with D hard to call. Germline lookup yields CDR1 SGDLS and CDR2 YYNGEE. The CDR3 contains 14 residues. Trimming took off 0 bases at V and 8 bases at J, with 14 bases between the two ends. As DNA, the CDR3 is TGTGCCAGCAGCGTAGAGGTCTTCGGAAGGGGCTACACCTTC. Translating it yields CASSVEVFGRGYTF.

The chain has TRBV12-5 and TRBJ1-2; no clear D gene. The CDR3 sequence is 14 residues long. Trimming left V 5 bases short and J 5 bases short, with 15 bases between. Germline V gives CDR1 LGHNT, CDR2 FRNRAP. CDR3 loop: CASGLDGRFYGYTF. CDR3 sequence (DNA): TGTGCTAGTGGTCTCGATGGACGATTTTATGGCTACACCTTC.

The sample holds one count of this clone. The chain uses TRBV7-2 and TRBJ2-7, with D perhaps assigned TRBD1 or TRBD2 (6 bases each). V shed 2 bases and J shed 5 bases, with 10 bases lying between them. The germline V gene has CDR1 SGHTA and CDR2 FQGNSA. This CDR3 comprises 13 residues. This chain's CDR3 is CASSLRGGHEQYF. The CDR3 DNA is TGTGCCAGCAGCTTAAGAGGGGGGCACGAGCAGTACTTC.

The DNA for the CDR3 is TGCGCCATCCTGAGGGAGGGCCGGAATCAGCCCCAGCATTTT. This encodes CAILREGRNQPQHF. The rearrangement uses TRBV23-1 and TRBJ1-5; D not resolved. TRBV23-1 is placed among ORFs of uncertain function. The ends were cut back, 10 bases at V and 4 bases at J, with 17 bases in the middle. This CDR3 comprises 14 residues.

The rearrangement uses TRBV19 and TRBJ2-7; D not certain. Trimming pared 0 bases from V and 4 bases from J, leaving 7 bases between. Germline V gene sequence: CDR1 LNHDA, CDR2 SQIVND (reference sequence). This CDR3 is 13 amino acids long. CDR3 sequence: CASSIEAGYEQYF. The CDR3 DNA follows: TGTGCCAGTAGTATAGAGGCAGGTTACGAGCAGTACTTC.

J is TRBJ1-5 and V is TRBV28; D not resolved. The V end lost 1 base, the J end lost 5 bases, and 3 bases lay between the germline ends. CDR1 MDHEN and CDR2 SYDVKM come from the germline V gene. The CDR3 extends over 12 amino acids. CDR3 loop: CASSLSHQPQHF. As DNA, the CDR3 is TGTGCCAGCAGTTTATCCCATCAGCCCCAGCATTTT.

V is TRBV6-8 and J is TRBJ1-5; 7 bases align to TRBD1. The V gene end was trimmed by 3 bases and the J gene end by 4 bases; junction bases not matched to a gene: 12. There are 17 residues in the CDR3. The germline gives CDR1 MNHGY, CDR2 SAAAGT. DNA for the CDR3: TGTGCCAGCAGTTATGAGGAGGGGGCCGCGAAAAATCAGCCCCAGCATTTT. Translation: CASSYEEGAAKNQPQHF.

The chain combines TRBV19 with TRBJ1-5, with 7 bases lining up with TRBD1. Germline V gene data show CDR1 as LNHDA and CDR2 as SQIVND (reference sequence). The CDR3 contains 13 residues. The junction had 2 bases not matched to a gene; V was cut back by 4 bases and J by 5 bases. The CDR3, as DNA: TGTGCCAGTAGTACCCAGGGGGATCAGCCCCAGCATTTT. Translating gives CASSTQGDQPQHF.

The chain has TRBV27 and TRBJ1-4; no definite D call. The germline V gene has CDR1 MNHEY and CDR2 SMNVEV (reference sequence). The CDR3 is 14 amino acids. V was trimmed by 6 bases and J by 7 bases, leaving 15 bases between them. The CDR3 is CASSPARRGEKLFF. The CDR3 coding sequence is TGTGCCAGCAGCCCCGCCAGGCGGGGTGAAAAACTGTTTTTT.

The chain recombines TRBV6-5 with TRBJ1-1, with D unclear. Germline V gene sequence: CDR1 MNHEY, CDR2 SVGAGI. V dropped 2 bases and J dropped 0 bases, with 1 base sitting between them. The CDR3 has 12 amino acids. CDR3 residues: CASSYLNTEAFF. CDR3 sequence (DNA): TGTGCCAGCAGTTACCTGAACACTGAAGCTTTCTTT.